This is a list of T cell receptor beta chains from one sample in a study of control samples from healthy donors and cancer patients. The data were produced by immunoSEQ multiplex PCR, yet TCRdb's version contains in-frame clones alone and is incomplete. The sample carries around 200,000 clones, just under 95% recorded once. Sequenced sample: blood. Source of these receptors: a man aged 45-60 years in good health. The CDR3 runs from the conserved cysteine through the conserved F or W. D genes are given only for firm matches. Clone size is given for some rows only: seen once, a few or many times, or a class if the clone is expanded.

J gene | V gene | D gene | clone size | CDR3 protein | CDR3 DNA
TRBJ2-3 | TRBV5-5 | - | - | CASSPWSTDTQYF | TGTGCCAGCAGCCCATGGTCCACAGATACGCAGTATTTT
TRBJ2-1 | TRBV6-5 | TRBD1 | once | CASTPDRGRNEQFF | TGTGCCAGCACTCCCGACAGGGGGCGCAATGAGCAGTTCTTC
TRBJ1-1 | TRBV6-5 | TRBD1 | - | CASRRQGVGTEAFF | TGTGCCAGCAGAAGACAGGGGGTCGGAACTGAAGCTTTCTTT
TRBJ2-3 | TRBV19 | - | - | CASSIPGADTQYF | TGTGCCAGTAGTATACCAGGGGCGGATACGCAGTATTTT
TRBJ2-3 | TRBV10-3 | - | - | CAISEDFLDTQYF | TGTGCCATCAGTGAAGACTTCCTGGATACGCAGTATTTT
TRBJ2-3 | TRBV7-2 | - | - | CASSFWGGRGTDTQYF | TGTGCCAGCAGCTTTTGGGGGGGGCGGGGCACAGATACGCAGTATTTT
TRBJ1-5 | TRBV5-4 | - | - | CASSLESGQPQHF | TGTGCCAGCAGCTTGGAGAGCGGTCAGCCCCAGCATTTT
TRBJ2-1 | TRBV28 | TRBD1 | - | CASSADRGFPREQFF | TGTGCCAGCAGTGCGGACAGGGGGTTCCCCAGGGAGCAGTTCTTC
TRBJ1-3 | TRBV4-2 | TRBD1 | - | CASSQDPPGTGGNTIYF | TGTGCCAGCAGCCAAGACCCCCCCGGGACAGGGGGAAACACCATATATTTT
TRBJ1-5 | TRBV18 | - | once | CASSPSRNQPQHF | TGTGCCAGCTCACCCTCCCGCAATCAGCCCCAGCATTTT
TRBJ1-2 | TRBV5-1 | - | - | CASSLDTNYGYTF | TGCGCCAGCAGCTTGGATACTAACTATGGCTACACCTTC
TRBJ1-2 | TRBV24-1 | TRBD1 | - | CATRQGAGNYGYTF | TGTGCCACCCGCCAGGGGGCAGGGAACTATGGCTACACCTTC
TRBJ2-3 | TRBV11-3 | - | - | CASSLGSSTDTQYF | TGTGCCAGCAGCTTGGGCAGCAGCACAGATACGCAGTATTTT
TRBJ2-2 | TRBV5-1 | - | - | CASSLNAGPNTGELFF | TGCGCCAGCAGCTTGAACGCAGGACCGAACACCGGGGAGCTGTTTTTT
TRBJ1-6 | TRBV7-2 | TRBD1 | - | CASEPGTAHSYNSPLHF | TGTGCCAGCGAACCCGGGACAGCCCACAGCTATAATTCACCCCTCCACTTT
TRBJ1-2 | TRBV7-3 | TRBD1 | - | CASSRGQTTDGYTF | TGTGCCAGCAGCAGGGGACAGACGACGGATGGCTACACCTTC
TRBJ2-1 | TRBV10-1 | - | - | CASSETQGSEQFF | TGCGCCAGCAGTGAGACACAGGGAAGTGAGCAGTTCTTC
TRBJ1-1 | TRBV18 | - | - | CASSPGTPNTEAFF | TGTGCCAGCTCACCGGGGACACCGAACACTGAAGCTTTCTTT
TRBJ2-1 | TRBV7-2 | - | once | CARTLGREQFF | TGTGCCAGAACTTTAGGGCGGGAGCAGTTCTTC
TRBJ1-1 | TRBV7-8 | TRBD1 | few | CASSSNRGQSTEAFF | TGTGCCAGCAGCTCGAACAGGGGGCAGAGCACTGAAGCTTTCTTT
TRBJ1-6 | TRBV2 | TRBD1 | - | CASSGSGTGASPLHF | TGTGCCAGCAGCGGATCCGGGACAGGGGCCTCACCCCTCCACTTT
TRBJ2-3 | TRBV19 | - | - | CASSLISGPDTQYF | TGTGCCAGTAGCCTCATCTCGGGACCAGATACGCAGTATTTT
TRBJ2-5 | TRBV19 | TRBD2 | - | CASSIVSGGAQETQYF | TGTGCCAGTAGTATAGTTAGCGGGGGGGCACAAGAGACCCAGTACTTC
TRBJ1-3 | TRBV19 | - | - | CASSRGTGSGNTIYF | TGTGCCAGTAGTAGGGGAACAGGGAGTGGAAACACCATATATTTT
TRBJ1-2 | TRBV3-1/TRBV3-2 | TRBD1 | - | CASSPRTGNGGYTF | TGTGCCAGCAGCCCAAGGACAGGGAATGGTGGCTACACCTTC
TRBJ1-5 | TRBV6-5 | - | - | CASSPRDSNQPQHF | TGTGCCAGCAGTCCCCGGGATAGCAATCAGCCCCAGCATTTT
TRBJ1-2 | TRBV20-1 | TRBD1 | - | CSATTGDGYTF | TGCAGTGCCACGACAGGGGATGGCTACACCTTC
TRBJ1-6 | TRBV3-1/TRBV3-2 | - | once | CASSPGQYNSPLHF | TGTGCCAGCAGCCCAGGACAGTATAATTCACCCCTCCACTTT
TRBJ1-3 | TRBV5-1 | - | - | CASSSATSGRNTIYF | TGCGCCAGCAGCTCCGCGACTTCAGGGAGAAACACCATATATTTT
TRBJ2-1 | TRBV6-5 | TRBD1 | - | CASRYGQGDIMKQFF | TGTGCCAGCAGATACGGACAGGGTGATATAATGAAGCAGTTCTTC
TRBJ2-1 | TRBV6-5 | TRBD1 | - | CASSSGTGQFF | TGTGCCAGCAGTTCCGGGACAGGGCAGTTCTTC
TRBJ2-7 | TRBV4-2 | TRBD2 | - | CASSQEKLAHEQYF | TGTGCCAGCAGCCAAGAGAAACTAGCGCACGAGCAGTACTTC
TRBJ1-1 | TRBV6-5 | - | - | CASRRRDTEAFF | TGTGCCAGCAGAAGAAGGGACACTGAAGCTTTCTTT
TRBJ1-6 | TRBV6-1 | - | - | CASSDDGNSPLHF | TGTGCCAGCAGTGATGACGGTAATTCACCCCTCCACTTT
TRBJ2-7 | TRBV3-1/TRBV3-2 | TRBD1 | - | CASSQRGQGNEQYF | TGTGCCAGCAGCCAACGGGGACAGGGTAACGAGCAGTACTTC
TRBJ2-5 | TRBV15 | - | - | CATSRDGRETQYF | TGTGCCACCAGCAGAGATGGGAGGGAGACCCAGTACTTC
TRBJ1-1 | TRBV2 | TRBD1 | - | CASRGTSGQTNTEAFF | TGTGCCAGTAGAGGGACCTCGGGACAGACGAACACTGAAGCTTTCTTT
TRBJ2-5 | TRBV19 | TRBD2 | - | CASSGRGGGQETQYF | TGTGCCAGTAGCGGGCGGGGGGGTGGACAAGAGACCCAGTACTTC
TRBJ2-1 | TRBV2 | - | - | CASRQGQNNEQFF | TGTGCCAGCCGGCAGGGGCAAAACAATGAGCAGTTCTTC
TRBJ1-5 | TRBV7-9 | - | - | CASSFGHGGMGSQPQHF | TGTGCCAGCAGCTTCGGACACGGTGGGATGGGGAGTCAGCCCCAGCATTTT
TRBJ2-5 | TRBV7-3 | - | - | CASSLDRQETQYF | TGTGCCAGCAGCTTAGACAGACAAGAGACCCAGTACTTC
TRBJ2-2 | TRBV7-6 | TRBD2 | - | CASSPRGGGTGELFF | TGTGCCAGCAGCCCCCGGGGGGGAGGGACCGGGGAGCTGTTTTTT
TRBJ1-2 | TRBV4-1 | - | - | CASSQDLKAGYTF | TGCGCCAGCAGCCAAGATTTGAAAGCGGGCTACACCTTC
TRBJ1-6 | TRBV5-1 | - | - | CASSLGGNSPLHF | TGCGCCAGCAGCCTGGGTGGCAATTCACCCCTCCACTTT
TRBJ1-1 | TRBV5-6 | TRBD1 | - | CASSLASDRGLLRTEAFF | TGTGCCAGCAGCTTGGCTTCGGACAGGGGACTACTGCGCACTGAAGCTTTCTTT
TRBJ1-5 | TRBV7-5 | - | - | CVRSLDEGLSNQPQHF | TGTGTCAGAAGCTTAGACGAAGGGTTGAGCAATCAGCCCCAGCATTTT
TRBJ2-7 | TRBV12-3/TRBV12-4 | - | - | CASSSPSYEQYF | TGTGCCAGCAGCTCCCCCTCCTACGAGCAGTACTTC
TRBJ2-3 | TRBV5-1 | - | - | CASSSGVLSTDTQYF | TGCGCCAGCAGCTCAGGGGTTCTGAGCACAGATACGCAGTATTTT
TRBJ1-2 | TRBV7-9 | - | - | CASSLMWGERGYTF | TGTGCCAGCAGCTTAATGTGGGGGGAAAGAGGCTACACCTTC
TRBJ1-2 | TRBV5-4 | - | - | CASSLATLYGYTF | TGTGCCAGCAGCTTGGCCACTCTCTATGGCTACACCTTC
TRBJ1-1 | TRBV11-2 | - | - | CASSLVWTENTEAFF | TGTGCCAGCAGCTTAGTGTGGACAGAGAACACTGAAGCTTTCTTT
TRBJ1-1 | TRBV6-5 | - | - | CASSPSPTILLRAFF | TGTGCCAGCAGTCCGAGTCCGACCATTCTCCTGCGGGCTTTCTTT
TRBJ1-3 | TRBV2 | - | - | CASTSHATGMNGGNTIYF | TGTGCCAGCACTTCACACGCCACGGGGATGAATGGCGGAAACACCATATATTTT